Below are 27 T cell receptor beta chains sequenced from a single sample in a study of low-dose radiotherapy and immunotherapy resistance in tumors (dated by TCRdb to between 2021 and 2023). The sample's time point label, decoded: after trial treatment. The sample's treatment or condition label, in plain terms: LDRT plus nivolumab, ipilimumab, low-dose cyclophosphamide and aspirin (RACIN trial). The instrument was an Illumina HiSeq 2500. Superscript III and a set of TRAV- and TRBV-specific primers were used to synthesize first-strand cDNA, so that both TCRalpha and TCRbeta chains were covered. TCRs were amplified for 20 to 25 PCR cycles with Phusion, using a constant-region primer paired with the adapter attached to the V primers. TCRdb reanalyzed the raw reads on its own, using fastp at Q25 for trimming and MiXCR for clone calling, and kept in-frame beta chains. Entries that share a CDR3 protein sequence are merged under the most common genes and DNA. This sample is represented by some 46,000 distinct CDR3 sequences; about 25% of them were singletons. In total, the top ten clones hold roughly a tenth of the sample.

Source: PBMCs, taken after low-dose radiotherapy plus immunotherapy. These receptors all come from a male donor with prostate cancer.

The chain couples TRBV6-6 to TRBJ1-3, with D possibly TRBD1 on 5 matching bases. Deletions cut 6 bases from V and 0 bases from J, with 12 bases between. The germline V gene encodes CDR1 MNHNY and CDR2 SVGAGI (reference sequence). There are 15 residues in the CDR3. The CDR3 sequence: CASRPGTGSGNTIYF. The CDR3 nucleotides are TGTGCCAGCAGGCCCGGGACGGGCTCTGGAAACACCATATATTTT.

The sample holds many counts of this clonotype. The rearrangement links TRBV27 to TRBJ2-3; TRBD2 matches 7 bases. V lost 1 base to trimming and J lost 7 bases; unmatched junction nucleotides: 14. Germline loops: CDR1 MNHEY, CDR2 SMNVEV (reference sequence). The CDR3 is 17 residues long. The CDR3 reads CASSLWGSGKVVYTQYF. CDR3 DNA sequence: TGTGCCAGCAGTTTATGGGGCAGCGGGAAGGTAGTATATACGCAGTATTTT.

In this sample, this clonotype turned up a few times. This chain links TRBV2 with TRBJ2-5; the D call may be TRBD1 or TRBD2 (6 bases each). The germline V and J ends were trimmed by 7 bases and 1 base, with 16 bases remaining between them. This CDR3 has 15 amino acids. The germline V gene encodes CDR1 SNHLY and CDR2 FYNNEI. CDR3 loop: CASTKGGTPQETQYF. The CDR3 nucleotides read TGTGCCAGCACCAAAGGGGGGACCCCCCAAGAGACCCAGTACTTC.

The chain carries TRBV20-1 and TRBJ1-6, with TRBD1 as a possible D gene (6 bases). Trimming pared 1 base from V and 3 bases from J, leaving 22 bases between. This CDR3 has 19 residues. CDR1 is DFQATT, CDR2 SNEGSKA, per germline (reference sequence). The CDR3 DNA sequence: TGCAGTGCTAGAGCGGGTAGGGGGGCGGGTGCACGCTATAATTCACCCCTCCACTTT. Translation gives CSARAGRGAGARYNSPLHF.

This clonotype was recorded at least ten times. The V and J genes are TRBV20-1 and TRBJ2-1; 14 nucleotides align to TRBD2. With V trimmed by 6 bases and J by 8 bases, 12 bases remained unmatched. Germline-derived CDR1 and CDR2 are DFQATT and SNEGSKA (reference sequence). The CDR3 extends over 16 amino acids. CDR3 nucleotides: TGCAGTGCCCTGGGACTAGCGGGAGCAATTTGGCATGAGCAGTTCTTC. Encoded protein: CSALGLAGAIWHEQFF.

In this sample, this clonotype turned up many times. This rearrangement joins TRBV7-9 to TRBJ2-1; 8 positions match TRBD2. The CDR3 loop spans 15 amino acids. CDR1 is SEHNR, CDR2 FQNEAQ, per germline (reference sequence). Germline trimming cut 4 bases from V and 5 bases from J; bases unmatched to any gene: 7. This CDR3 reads CASSSLAGSHNEQFF. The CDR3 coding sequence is TGTGCCAGCAGCTCTTTAGCGGGGAGCCACAATGAGCAGTTCTTC.

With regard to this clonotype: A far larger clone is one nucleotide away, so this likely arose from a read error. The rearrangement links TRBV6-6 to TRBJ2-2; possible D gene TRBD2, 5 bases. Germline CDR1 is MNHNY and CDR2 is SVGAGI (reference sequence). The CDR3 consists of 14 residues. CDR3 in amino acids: CASTQRDRAGVLFF. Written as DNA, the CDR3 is TGTGCCAGCACCCAGAGGGATCGTGCCGGGGTGCTGTTTTTT.

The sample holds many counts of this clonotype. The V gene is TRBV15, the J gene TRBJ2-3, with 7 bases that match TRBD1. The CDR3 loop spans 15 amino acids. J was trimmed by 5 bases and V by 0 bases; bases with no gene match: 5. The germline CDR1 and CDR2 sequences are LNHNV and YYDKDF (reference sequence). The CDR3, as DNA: TGTGCCACCAGCAGAGATGCACAGGGGAAAGATACGCAGTATTTT. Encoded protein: CATSRDAQGKDTQYF.

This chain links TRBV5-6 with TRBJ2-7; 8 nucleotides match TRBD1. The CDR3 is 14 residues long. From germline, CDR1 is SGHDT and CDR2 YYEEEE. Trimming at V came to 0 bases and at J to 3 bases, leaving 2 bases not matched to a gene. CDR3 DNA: TGTGCCAGCAGCTTGGGACAGGGGATCTACGAGCAGTACTTC. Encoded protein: CASSLGQGIYEQYF.

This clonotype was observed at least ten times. This CDR3 reads CASSPGLAGGSPYNEQFF. The CDR3 DNA reads as TGCGCCAGCAGTCCCGGACTAGCGGGAGGGTCACCCTACAATGAGCAGTTCTTC. This sequence joins TRBV10-1 and TRBJ2-1, with 15 bases identical to TRBD2. J gave up 2 bases and V 5 bases, and 7 bases lay outside the gene matches. Germline CDR1 and CDR2: WNHNN and SYGVQD (reference sequence). The CDR3 sequence is 18 residues long.

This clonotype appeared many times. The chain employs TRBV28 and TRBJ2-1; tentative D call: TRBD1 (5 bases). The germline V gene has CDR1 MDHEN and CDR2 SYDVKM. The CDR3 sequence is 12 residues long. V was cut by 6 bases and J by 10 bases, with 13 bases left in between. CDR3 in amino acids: CASRMIQEEQFF. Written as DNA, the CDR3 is TGTGCCAGCAGAATGATACAGGAAGAGCAGTTCTTC.

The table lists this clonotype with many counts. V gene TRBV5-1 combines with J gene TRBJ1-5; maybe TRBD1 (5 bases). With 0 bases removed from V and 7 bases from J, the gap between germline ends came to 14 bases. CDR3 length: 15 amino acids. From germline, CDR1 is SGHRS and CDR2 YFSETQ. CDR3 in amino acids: CASSLDAPGGQPQHF. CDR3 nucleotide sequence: TGCGCCAGCAGCTTGGACGCCCCGGGGGGACAGCCCCAGCATTTT. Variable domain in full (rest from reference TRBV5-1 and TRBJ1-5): KAGVTQTPRYLIKTRGQQVTLSCSPISGHRSVSWYQQTPGQGLQFLFEYFSETQRNKGNFPGRFSGRQFSNSRSEMNVSTLELGDSALYLCASSLDAPGGQPQHFGDGTRLSIL.

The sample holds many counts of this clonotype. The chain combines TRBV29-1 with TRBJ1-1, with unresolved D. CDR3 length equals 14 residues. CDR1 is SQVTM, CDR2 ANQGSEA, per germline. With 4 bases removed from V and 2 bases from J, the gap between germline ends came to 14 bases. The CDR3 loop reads CSVGSGQLNTEAFF. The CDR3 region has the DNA TGCAGCGTTGGCTCCGGCCAACTAAACACTGAAGCTTTCTTT.

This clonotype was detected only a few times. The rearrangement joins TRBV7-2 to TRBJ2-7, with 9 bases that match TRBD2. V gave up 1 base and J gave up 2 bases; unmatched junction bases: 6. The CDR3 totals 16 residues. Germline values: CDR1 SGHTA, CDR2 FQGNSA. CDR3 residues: CASSLVSRGGPYEQYF. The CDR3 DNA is TGTGCCAGCAGCTTAGTCTCGCGGGGGGGGCCCTACGAGCAGTACTTC.

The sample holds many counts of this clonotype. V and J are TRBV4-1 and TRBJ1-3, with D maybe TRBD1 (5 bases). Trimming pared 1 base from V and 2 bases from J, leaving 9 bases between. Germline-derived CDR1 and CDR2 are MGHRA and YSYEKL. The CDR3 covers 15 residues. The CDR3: CASSQVDRPGNTIYF. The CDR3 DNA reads TGCGCCAGCAGCCAAGTCGACAGACCTGGAAACACCATATATTTT.

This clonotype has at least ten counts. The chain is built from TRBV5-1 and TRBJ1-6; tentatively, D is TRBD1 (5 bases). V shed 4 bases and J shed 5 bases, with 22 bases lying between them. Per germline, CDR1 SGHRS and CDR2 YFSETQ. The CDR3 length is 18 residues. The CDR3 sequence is CASSPAPGRRRDNSPLHF. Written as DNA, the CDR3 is TGCGCCAGCAGCCCCGCCCCGGGACGGAGGAGAGATAATTCACCCCTCCACTTT.

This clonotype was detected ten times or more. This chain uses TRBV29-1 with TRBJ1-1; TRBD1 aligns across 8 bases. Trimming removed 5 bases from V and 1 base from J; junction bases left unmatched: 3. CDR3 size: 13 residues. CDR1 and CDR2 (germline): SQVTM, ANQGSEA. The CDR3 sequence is CSVRTGTNTEAFF. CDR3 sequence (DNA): TGCAGCGTTAGGACAGGGACGAACACTGAAGCTTTCTTT. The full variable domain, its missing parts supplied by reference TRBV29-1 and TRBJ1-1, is SAVISQKPSRDICQRGTSLTIQCQVDSQVTMMFWYRQQPGQSLTLIATANQGSEATYESGFVIDKFPISRPNLTFSTLTVSNMSPEDSSIYLCSVRTGTNTEAFFGQGTRLTVV.

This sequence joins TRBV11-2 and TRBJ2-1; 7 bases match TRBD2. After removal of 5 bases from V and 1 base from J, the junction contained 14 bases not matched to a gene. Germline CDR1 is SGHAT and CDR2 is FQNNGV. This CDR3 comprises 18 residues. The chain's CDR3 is CASSLPGGSPKSYNEQFF. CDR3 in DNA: TGTGCCAGCAGCCTTCCGGGAGGTTCCCCCAAATCCTACAATGAGCAGTTCTTC.

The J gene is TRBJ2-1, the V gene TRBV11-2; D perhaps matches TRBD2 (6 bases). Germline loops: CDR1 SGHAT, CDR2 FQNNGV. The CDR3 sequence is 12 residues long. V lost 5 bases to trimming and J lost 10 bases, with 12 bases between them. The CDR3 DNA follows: TGTGCCAGCAGCCCGTGGACTAAAGAGCAGTTCTTC. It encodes CASSPWTKEQFF.

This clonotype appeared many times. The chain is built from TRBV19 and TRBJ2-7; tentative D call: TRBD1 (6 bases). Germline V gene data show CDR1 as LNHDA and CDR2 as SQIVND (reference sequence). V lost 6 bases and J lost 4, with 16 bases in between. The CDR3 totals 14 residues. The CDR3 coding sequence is TGTGCCAGTAGGAGATCCGGGACAAAGTACGAGCAGTACTTC. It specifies CASRRSGTKYEQYF.

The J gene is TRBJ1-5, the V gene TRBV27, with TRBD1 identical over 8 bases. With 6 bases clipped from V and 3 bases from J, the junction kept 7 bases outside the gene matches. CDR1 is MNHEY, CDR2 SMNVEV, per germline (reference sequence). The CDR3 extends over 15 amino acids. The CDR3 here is CASRMTGVDNQPQHF. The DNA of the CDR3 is TGTGCCAGCAGAATGACAGGGGTGGACAATCAGCCCCAGCATTTT.

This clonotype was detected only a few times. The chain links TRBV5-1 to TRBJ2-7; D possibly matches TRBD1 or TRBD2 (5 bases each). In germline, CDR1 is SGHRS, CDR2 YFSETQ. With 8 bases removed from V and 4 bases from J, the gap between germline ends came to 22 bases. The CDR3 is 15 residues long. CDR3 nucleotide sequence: TGCGCCAGTAACCGGGACGGATCCTTGGGGTACGAGCAGTACTTC. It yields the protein CASNRDGSLGYEQYF.

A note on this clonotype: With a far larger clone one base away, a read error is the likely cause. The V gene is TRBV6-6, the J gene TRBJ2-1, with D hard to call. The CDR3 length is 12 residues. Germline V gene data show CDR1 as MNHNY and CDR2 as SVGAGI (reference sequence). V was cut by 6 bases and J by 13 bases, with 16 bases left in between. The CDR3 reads CASRDPGCIQFF. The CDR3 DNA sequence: TGTGCCAGCAGGGATCCGGGCTGCATTCAGTTCTTC.

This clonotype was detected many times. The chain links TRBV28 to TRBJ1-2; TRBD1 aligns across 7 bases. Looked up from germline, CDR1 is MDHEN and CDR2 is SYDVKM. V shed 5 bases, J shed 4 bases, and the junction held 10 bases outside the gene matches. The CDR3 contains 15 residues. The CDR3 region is CASSTSMQGGYGYTF. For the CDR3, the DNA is TGTGCCAGCAGTACATCCATGCAGGGGGGCTATGGCTACACCTTC.

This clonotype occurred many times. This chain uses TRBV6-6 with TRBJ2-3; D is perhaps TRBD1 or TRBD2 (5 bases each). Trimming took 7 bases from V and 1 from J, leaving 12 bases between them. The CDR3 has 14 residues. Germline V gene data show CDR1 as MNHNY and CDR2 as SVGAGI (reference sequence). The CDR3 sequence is CASTRVGRTDTQYF. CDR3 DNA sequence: TGTGCCAGCACCCGCGTGGGACGCACAGATACGCAGTATTTT.

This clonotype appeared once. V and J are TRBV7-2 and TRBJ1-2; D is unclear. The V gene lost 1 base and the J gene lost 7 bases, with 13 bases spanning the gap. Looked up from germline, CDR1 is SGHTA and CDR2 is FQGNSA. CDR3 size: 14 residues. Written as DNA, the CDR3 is TGTGCCAGCAGCTTAGGGCAGAGGGTGGGTGGCTACACCTTC. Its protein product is CASSLGQRVGGYTF.

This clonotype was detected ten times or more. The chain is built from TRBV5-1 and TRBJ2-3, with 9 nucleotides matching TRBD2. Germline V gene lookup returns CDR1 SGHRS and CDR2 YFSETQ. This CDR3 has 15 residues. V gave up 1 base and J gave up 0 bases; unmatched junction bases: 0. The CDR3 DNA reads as TGCGCCAGCAGCTTGCTAGCGGGGAGCACAGATACGCAGTATTTT. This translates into CASSLLAGSTDTQYF.